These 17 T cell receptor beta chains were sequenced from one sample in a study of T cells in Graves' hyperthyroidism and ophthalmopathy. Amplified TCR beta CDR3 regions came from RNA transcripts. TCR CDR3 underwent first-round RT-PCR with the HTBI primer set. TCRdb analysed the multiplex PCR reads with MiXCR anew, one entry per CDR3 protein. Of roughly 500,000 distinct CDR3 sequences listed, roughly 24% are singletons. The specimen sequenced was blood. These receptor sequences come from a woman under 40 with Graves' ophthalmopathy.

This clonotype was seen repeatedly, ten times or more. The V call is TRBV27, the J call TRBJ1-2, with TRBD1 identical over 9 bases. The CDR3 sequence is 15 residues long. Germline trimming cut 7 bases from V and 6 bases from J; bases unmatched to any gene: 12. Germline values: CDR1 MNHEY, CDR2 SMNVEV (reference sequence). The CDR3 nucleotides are TGTGCCAGCACTCCGGGAACAGGGGGCAGAGATGGCTACACCTTC. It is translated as CASTPGTGGRDGYTF.

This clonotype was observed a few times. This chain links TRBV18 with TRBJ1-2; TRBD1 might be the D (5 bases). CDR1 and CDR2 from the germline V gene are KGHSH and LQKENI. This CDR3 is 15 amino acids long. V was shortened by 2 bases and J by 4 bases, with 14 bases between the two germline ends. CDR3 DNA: TGTGCCAGCTCACCAACCACCGGGGACGCCTATGGCTACACCTTC. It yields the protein CASSPTTGDAYGYTF.

CDR3: CASSYSSAGTYGYTF. CDR3 nucleotides: TGTGCCAGCAGTTACTCGTCCGCAGGGACCTATGGCTACACCTTC. The gene calls are TRBV6-5 and TRBJ1-2; D perhaps matches TRBD1 (5 bases). The V gene lost 0 bases and the J gene lost 4 bases, with 12 bases spanning the gap. The CDR3 covers 15 residues. Germline loops: CDR1 MNHEY, CDR2 SVGAGI.

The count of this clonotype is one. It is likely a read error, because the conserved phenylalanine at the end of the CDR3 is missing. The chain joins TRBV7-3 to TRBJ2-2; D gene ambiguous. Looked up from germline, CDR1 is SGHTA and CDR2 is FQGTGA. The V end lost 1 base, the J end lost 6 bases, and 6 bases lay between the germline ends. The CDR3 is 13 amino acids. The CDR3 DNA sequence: TGTGCCAGCAGCTTAAGTGGCCCCGGGGAGCTGTTTTAT. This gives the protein CASSLSGPGELFY.

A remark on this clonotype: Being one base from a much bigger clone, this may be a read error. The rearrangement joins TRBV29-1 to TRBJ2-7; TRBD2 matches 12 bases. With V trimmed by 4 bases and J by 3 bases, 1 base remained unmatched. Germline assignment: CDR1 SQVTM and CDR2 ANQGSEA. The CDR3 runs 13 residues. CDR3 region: CSVGGLAGYEQYF. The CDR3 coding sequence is TGCAGCGTTGGGGGACTAGCGGGCTACGAGCAGTACTTC.

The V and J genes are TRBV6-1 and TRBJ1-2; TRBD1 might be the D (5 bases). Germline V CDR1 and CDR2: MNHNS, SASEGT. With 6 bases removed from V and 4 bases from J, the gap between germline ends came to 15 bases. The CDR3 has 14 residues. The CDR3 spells CASRRGVAPYGYTF. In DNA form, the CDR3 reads TGTGCCAGCAGACGGGGGGTGGCCCCCTATGGCTACACCTTC.

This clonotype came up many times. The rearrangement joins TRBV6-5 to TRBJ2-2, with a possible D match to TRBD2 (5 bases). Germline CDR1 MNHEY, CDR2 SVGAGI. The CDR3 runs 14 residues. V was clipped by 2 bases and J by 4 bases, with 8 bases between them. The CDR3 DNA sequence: TGTGCCAGCAGTTACCTAGCCGGCACCGGGGAGCTGTTTTTT. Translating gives CASSYLAGTGELFF.

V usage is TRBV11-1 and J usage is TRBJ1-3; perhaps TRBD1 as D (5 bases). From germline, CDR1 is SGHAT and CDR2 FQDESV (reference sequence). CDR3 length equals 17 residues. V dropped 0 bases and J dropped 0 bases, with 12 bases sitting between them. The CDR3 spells CASSLAGRRSSGNTIYF. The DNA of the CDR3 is TGTGCCAGCAGCTTAGCGGGACGGCGGTCCTCTGGAAACACCATATATTTT.

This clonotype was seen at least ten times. The DNA of the CDR3 is TGTGCCACCGGACGCGGGCCTAGCACAGATACGCAGTATTTT. Translating it yields CATGRGPSTDTQYF. V and J are TRBV6-1 and TRBJ2-3; D perhaps matches TRBD2 (5 bases). The germline gives CDR1 MNHNS, CDR2 SASEGT. The ends were cut back, 10 bases at V and 0 bases at J, with 14 bases in the middle. This CDR3 region has 14 residues.

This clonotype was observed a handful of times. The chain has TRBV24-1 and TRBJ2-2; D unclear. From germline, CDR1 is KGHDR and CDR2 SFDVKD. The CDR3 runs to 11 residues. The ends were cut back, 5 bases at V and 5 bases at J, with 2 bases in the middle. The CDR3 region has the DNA TGTGCCACCAGTGCTACCGGGGAGCTGTTTTTT. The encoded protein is CATSATGELFF.

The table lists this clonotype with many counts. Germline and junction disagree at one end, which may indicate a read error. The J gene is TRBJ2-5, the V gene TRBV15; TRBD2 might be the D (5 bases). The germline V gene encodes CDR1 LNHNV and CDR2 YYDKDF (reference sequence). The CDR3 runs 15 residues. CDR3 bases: TGTGCCACCGGCAGAGATGGAGGTTTCCAAGAGACCCAGTACTTC. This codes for CATGRDGGFQETQYF.

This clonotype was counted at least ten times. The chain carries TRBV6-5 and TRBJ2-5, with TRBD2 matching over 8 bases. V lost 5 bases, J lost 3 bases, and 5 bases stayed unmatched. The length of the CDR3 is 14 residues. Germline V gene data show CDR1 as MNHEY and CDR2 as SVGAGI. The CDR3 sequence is CASSHDGGEETQYF. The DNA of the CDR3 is TGTGCCAGCAGTCACGACGGGGGGGAAGAGACCCAGTACTTC.

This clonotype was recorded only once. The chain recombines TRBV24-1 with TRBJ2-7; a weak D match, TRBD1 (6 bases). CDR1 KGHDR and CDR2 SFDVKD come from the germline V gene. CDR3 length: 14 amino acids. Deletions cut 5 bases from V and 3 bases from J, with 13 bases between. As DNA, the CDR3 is TGTGCCACCAGTGCGCAGGGGTTCGACTACGAGCAGTACTTC. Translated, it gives CATSAQGFDYEQYF.

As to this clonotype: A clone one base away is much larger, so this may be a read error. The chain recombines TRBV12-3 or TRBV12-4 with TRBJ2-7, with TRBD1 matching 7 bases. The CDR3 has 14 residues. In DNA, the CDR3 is TGTGCCAGCAGTCGACGACAGGGTATAGACGAGCTGTACTTC. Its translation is CASSRRQGIDELYF.

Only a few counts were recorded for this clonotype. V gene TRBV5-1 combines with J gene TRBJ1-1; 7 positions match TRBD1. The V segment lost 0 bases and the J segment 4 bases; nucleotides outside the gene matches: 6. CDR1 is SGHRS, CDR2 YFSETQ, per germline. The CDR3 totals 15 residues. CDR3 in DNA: TGCGCCAGCAGCTTGGCAGGGGGACCCACCACTGAAGCTTTCTTT. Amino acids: CASSLAGGPTTEAFF.

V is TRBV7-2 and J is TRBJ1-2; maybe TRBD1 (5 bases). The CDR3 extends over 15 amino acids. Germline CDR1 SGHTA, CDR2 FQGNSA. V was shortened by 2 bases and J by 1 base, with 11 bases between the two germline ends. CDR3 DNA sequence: TGTGCCAGCAGCTTAAACACAGGAATTAACTATGGCTACACCTTC. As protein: CASSLNTGINYGYTF.

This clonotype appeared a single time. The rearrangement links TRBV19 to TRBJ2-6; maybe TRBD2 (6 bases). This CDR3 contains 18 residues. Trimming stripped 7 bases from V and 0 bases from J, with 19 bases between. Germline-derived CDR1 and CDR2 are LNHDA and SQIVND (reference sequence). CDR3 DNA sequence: TGTGCCAGTACCTTTGGGCGGGACCGCCACTCTGGGGCCAACGTCCTGACTTTC. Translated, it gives CASTFGRDRHSGANVLTF.